Each of the 27 T cell receptor beta chains below was sequenced from the same sample in a study of blood T cell repertoires in COVID-19. Sequencing used immunoSEQ multiplex PCR; TCRdb keeps in-frame clones, though not all of them. This sample carries about 100,000 clones, roughly 89% of them seen once, and the ten largest clones take about 4%. The sequenced material came from peripheral blood. Source of these receptors: a human donor with COVID-19, enrolled during active disease. The donor label of this sample is uncertain.

The chain joins TRBV6-6 to TRBJ1-4, with TRBD1 matching over 7 bases. This CDR3 has 19 amino acids. Trimming at V came to 5 bases and at J to 5 bases, leaving 20 bases not matched to a gene. Germline V gene sequence: CDR1 MNHNY, CDR2 SVGAGI (reference sequence). The CDR3: CASSQRYTYAGTENEKLFF. Written as DNA, the CDR3 is TGTGCCAGCAGTCAACGATATACCTACGCCGGGACAGAGAATGAAAAACTGTTTTTT.

This clone was detected only once. The chain has TRBV3-1 (or the pseudogene TRBV3-2) and TRBJ2-3; 8 bases fit TRBD2. V shed 3 bases, J shed 5 bases, and the junction held 7 bases outside the gene matches. The CDR3 loop spans 15 amino acids. Germline loops: CDR1 LGHDT, CDR2 YNNKEL (reference sequence). In DNA form, the CDR3 reads TGTGCCAGCAGCCACCGGGGGGGCCAGGGAGATACGCAGTATTTT. Protein sequence: CASSHRGGQGDTQYF.

The rearrangement uses TRBV19 and TRBJ1-2; 9 bases map to TRBD1. Germline V gene sequence: CDR1 LNHDA, CDR2 SQIVND (reference sequence). The CDR3 spans 15 residues. J lost 2 bases, V lost 7 bases, and 8 bases had no gene match. CDR3 bases: TGTGCCAGTACTTGGGACAGGGTGGGGAACTATGGCTACACCTTC. This gives the protein CASTWDRVGNYGYTF.

V and J are TRBV6-5 and TRBJ1-2, with 7 bases fitting TRBD1. V lost 6 bases to trimming and J lost 7 bases; unmatched junction nucleotides: 11. The germline V gene encodes CDR1 MNHEY and CDR2 SVGAGI. The CDR3 covers 14 residues. The CDR3 sequence is CASSTGQIGFGYTF. Here the CDR3 DNA reads TGTGCCAGCAGCACGGGACAGATCGGATTTGGCTACACCTTC.

This chain connects TRBV10-1 to TRBJ2-5, with 10 bases fitting TRBD2. J was trimmed by 2 bases and V by 4 bases; bases with no gene match: 4. The CDR3 sequence is 15 residues long. Germline lookup yields CDR1 WNHNN and CDR2 SYGVQD (reference sequence). The CDR3 loop reads CASSGTSGPQETQYF. For the CDR3, the DNA is TGCGCCAGCAGTGGGACTAGCGGACCACAAGAGACCCAGTACTTC.

The rearrangement uses TRBV18 and TRBJ2-7; 11 bases fit TRBD1. Trimming removed 6 bases from V and 5 bases from J; junction bases left unmatched: 6. The CDR3 covers 14 residues. The germline V gene encodes CDR1 KGHSH and CDR2 LQKENI. CDR3 sequence: CASSAGTGGDEQYF. CDR3 bases: TGTGCCAGCTCGGCCGGGACAGGGGGGGACGAGCAGTACTTC.

This clone was seen only once. This sequence joins TRBV6-5 and TRBJ2-7; TRBD2 matches 7 bases. With V trimmed by 6 bases and J by 2 bases, 4 bases remained unmatched. The CDR3 loop spans 13 amino acids. Germline V gene lookup returns CDR1 MNHEY and CDR2 SVGAGI. CDR3 sequence (DNA): TGTGCCAGCAGCCAAGGACTAGCCTACGAGCAGTACTTC. Protein: CASSQGLAYEQYF.

This chain links TRBV19 with TRBJ2-5, with 9 positions matching TRBD1. Trimming cost V 7 bases and J 2 bases; bases outside gene matches: 11. This CDR3 spans 16 amino acids. From germline, CDR1 is LNHDA and CDR2 SQIVND (reference sequence). The CDR3 nucleotides read TGTGCCAGTACCTCAAGCCGGGACAGGGTTCAAGAGACCCAGTACTTC. Amino acid sequence: CASTSSRDRVQETQYF. The full variable domain, completed using reference TRBV19 and TRBJ2-5, is DGGITQSPKYLFRKEGQNVTLSCEQNLNHDAMYWYRQDPGQGLRLIYYSQIVNDFQKGDIAEGYSVSREKKESFPLTVTSAQKNPTAFYLCASTSSRDRVQETQYFGPGTRLLVL.

The V gene is TRBV7-2, the J gene TRBJ1-6, with D maybe TRBD1 (6 bases). The CDR3 contains 14 residues. V shed 6 bases and J shed 10 bases, with 16 bases lying between them. CDR1 is SGHTA and CDR2 is FQGNSA in the germline V gene. The CDR3 region has the DNA TGTGCCAGCAGGGAGTACAGGGTCGGGTCACCCCTCCACTTT. It is translated as CASREYRVGSPLHF.

This clone has a handful of counts. The J gene is TRBJ1-2, the V gene TRBV30; 9 bases align to TRBD1. The V segment lost 2 bases and the J segment 3 bases; nucleotides outside the gene matches: 4. The CDR3 sequence is 14 residues long. Germline values: CDR1 GTSNPN, CDR2 SVGIG (reference sequence). The CDR3 loop reads CAWSRDREDYGYTF. CDR3 in DNA: TGTGCCTGGAGTCGGGACAGGGAGGACTATGGCTACACCTTC.

The genes are TRBV19 and TRBJ1-2; the match to TRBD1 covers 7 bases. Losses at the gene ends were 6 bases for V and 0 bases for J; bases not matched to a gene: 13. The CDR3 spans 17 residues. Germline loops: CDR1 LNHDA, CDR2 SQIVND (reference sequence). This CDR3 is CASSPRGAKSANYGYTF. The CDR3 DNA sequence: TGTGCCAGTAGCCCCAGGGGGGCTAAATCAGCTAACTATGGCTACACCTTC.

The count of this clone is one. The rearrangement joins TRBV11-2 to TRBJ2-7; a possible D gene is TRBD2 (5 bases). This CDR3 has 18 residues. Per the germline V gene, CDR1 is SGHAT and CDR2 is FQNNGV. Trimming removed 1 base from V and 2 bases from J, with 21 bases in between. In DNA, the CDR3 is TGTGCCAGCAGCTTAGCCGATAATTTGGGAGCGTCTACCTACGAGCAGTACTTC. Its protein is CASSLADNLGASTYEQYF.

This clone was seen more than once but under ten times. The V gene is TRBV6-1, the J gene TRBJ2-7; TRBD2 agrees at 12 bases. In germline, CDR1 is MNHNS, CDR2 SASEGT. This CDR3 is 20 amino acids long. V trimming: 4 bases; J trimming: 4 bases; junction bases outside the gene matches: 20. The CDR3 sequence is CASSAPWRGSSGRAGYEQYF. Written as DNA, the CDR3 is TGTGCCAGCAGTGCACCGTGGAGGGGTTCTAGCGGGAGGGCAGGGTACGAGCAGTACTTC.

The chain combines TRBV5-1 with TRBJ1-4; no firm D call. The CDR3 is 14 amino acids. Trimming took 5 bases from V and 0 from J, leaving 8 bases between them. Germline V gene lookup returns CDR1 SGHRS and CDR2 YFSETQ. CDR3 DNA: TGCGCCAGCAGTCCCGGGACAACTAATGAAAAACTGTTTTTT. It encodes CASSPGTTNEKLFF.

V is TRBV24-1 and J is TRBJ2-1; 9 nucleotides line up with TRBD1. CDR3 size: 16 residues. Germline assignment: CDR1 KGHDR and CDR2 SFDVKD. V was clipped by 7 bases and J by 8 bases; unmatched bases: 14. Here the CDR3 DNA reads TGTGCCACCAGGAAACGAGCGGGACAGGGTAGCGATGAGCAGTTCTTC. Translation: CATRKRAGQGSDEQFF.

The chain is built from TRBV7-9 and TRBJ2-7; TRBD1 agrees at 7 bases. With 5 bases clipped from V and 1 base from J, the junction kept 11 bases outside the gene matches. This CDR3 has 16 amino acids. Germline V gene lookup returns CDR1 SEHNR and CDR2 FQNEAQ (reference sequence). CDR3 in amino acids: CASSTQQGKDSYEQYF. CDR3 DNA sequence: TGTGCCAGCAGCACGCAACAGGGGAAAGATTCCTACGAGCAGTACTTC.

This clone was seen just once. The rearrangement links TRBV6-1 to TRBJ2-3; 9 bases map to TRBD2. CDR1 is MNHNS, CDR2 SASEGT, per germline. The CDR3 consists of 16 residues. Losses at the gene ends were 1 base for V and 0 bases for J; bases not matched to a gene: 2. CDR3 sequence: CASSEGLAVSTDTQYF. The CDR3, as DNA: TGTGCCAGCAGTGAAGGACTAGCGGTTAGCACAGATACGCAGTATTTT.

Comment on this clone: A read error may account for a junction end that differs from germline. CDR3: CASSGRGRQVF. The CDR3 coding sequence is TGTGCCAGCAGCGGGAGGGGCCGACAGGTCTTC. The chain links TRBV28 to TRBJ2-1, with TRBD2 identical over 8 bases. Germline CDR1 is MDHEN and CDR2 is SYDVKM. This CDR3 comprises 11 residues.

This clone was picked up one time. V is TRBV10-1 and J is TRBJ1-2; tentative D call: TRBD1 (5 bases). The CDR3 consists of 13 residues. CDR1 is WNHNN and CDR2 is SYGVQD in the germline V gene (reference sequence). V lost 4 bases to trimming and J lost 2 bases, with 8 bases between them. In DNA form, the CDR3 reads TGCGCCAGCAGTGTCAACAGGAACTATGGCTACACCTTC. This codes for CASSVNRNYGYTF.

This clone was seen repeatedly, ten times or more. This chain links TRBV2 with TRBJ1-5; D is uncertain. Germline V lookup: CDR1 SNHLY, CDR2 FYNNEI. The CDR3 is made up of 17 amino acids. Trimming left V 1 base short and J 0 bases short, with 13 bases between. The CDR3 sequence is CASSEGSQSDSNQPQHF. The CDR3 nucleotides are TGTGCCAGCAGTGAAGGGAGTCAGTCCGATAGCAATCAGCCCCAGCATTTT.

This rearrangement joins TRBV7-2 to TRBJ2-7; 9 bases fit TRBD2. V lost 2 bases to trimming and J lost 3 bases; unmatched junction nucleotides: 11. Germline V gene data show CDR1 as SGHTA and CDR2 as FQGNSA. The CDR3 loop spans 17 amino acids. The DNA of the CDR3 is TGTGCCAGCAGCTTAAGGGAGGCTAGCGGGACCCTCTACGAGCAGTACTTC. As protein: CASSLREASGTLYEQYF.

The chain combines TRBV6-1 with TRBJ2-7, with no clear D. The germline V gene has CDR1 MNHNS and CDR2 SASEGT. With 3 bases removed from V and 2 bases from J, the gap between germline ends came to 8 bases. This CDR3 has 13 amino acids. The DNA of the CDR3 is TGTGCCAGCAGTGAGAGGCCGGCCTACGAGCAGTACTTC. Residues: CASSERPAYEQYF.

CDR3 protein: CASSEQGDTEAFF. The CDR3 DNA is TGTGCCAGCAGTGAGCAGGGCGACACTGAAGCTTTCTTT. This chain connects TRBV6-1 to TRBJ1-1; weak D call: TRBD1 (5 bases). Trimming left V 3 bases short and J 3 bases short, with 8 bases between. The CDR3 spans 13 residues. Germline V gene sequence: CDR1 MNHNS, CDR2 SASEGT.

This clone was seen only once. V and J are TRBV18 and TRBJ2-2; 7 nucleotides match TRBD2. This CDR3 is 15 amino acids long. The trim removed 2 bases at V and 4 bases at J, leaving 4 bases unmatched. From germline, CDR1 is KGHSH and CDR2 LQKENI. The CDR3 spells CASSPGSGGTGELFF. In nucleotides, the CDR3 is TGTGCCAGCTCACCAGGATCGGGGGGCACCGGGGAGCTGTTTTTT.

The J gene is TRBJ2-7, the V gene TRBV7-6; 8 bases align to TRBD1. CDR1 is SGHVS, CDR2 FNYEAQ, per germline. V was clipped by 0 bases and J by 2 bases; unmatched bases: 9. CDR3 length: 17 residues. In DNA, the CDR3 is TGTGCCAGCAGCTTAGCCCGAGGACAGGGTCTCCCCTACGAGCAGTACTTC. Residues: CASSLARGQGLPYEQYF.

The V gene is TRBV6-5, the J gene TRBJ2-6; D might be TRBD1 (5 bases). Germline V gene lookup returns CDR1 MNHEY and CDR2 SVGAGI. V lost 0 bases and J 3 bases, leaving 9 bases between the germline ends. CDR3 length: 16 residues. The CDR3 protein is CASSYSAGLGANVLTF. The CDR3 DNA is TGTGCCAGCAGTTACTCTGCAGGGCTTGGGGCCAACGTCCTGACTTTC.

This rearrangement joins TRBV14 to TRBJ2-5, with D tentatively TRBD2 (6 bases). This CDR3 comprises 18 residues. CDR1 is SGHDN and CDR2 is FVKESK in the germline V gene. V lost 1 base and J lost 2, with 20 bases in between. The chain's CDR3 is CASSQGLSRRGTQETQYF. The CDR3 DNA sequence: TGTGCCAGCAGCCAAGGTCTCAGCCGGCGGGGAACTCAAGAGACCCAGTACTTC.